This TCR beta chain emerged from a study of blood T cell repertoires in COVID-19. Germline assignment: CDR1 SGHRS and CDR2 YFSETQ. Trimming at V came to 3 bases and at J to 5 bases, leaving 7 bases not matched to a gene. The CDR3 contains 15 residues. Authors' processing steps: How many nucleated cells were present was estimated from reference gene primer amplification. Here immunoSEQ multiplex PCR was the method, and the copy in TCRdb shows in-frame clones only, minus some. V and J calls and clone size are as listed in that table; D and trimming were resolved from the DNA. The sample records 250,000 to 350,000 clones, roughly 88% being singletons.

The sequence came from a woman in her 30s with COVID-19, enrolled during active disease. This rearrangement joins TRBV5-1 to TRBJ1-2, with 10 bases matching TRBD1. The source material was peripheral blood. For the CDR3, the DNA is TGCGCCAGCAGCTCGGCCGGGACAGGGGTGTATGGCTACACCTTC. Translating gives CASSSAGTGVYGYTF.